A single sample is the source of the 21 T cell receptor beta chains below, sequenced in a study of T-cell reconstitution after alpha-beta-depleted transplantation in children. Unique molecular identifiers were incorporated into the prepared TCRbeta library. One entry per CDR3 protein, called by TCRdb with MiXCR from the PCR reads. This sample carries hundreds of thousands of distinct CDR3 sequences, around 20% of them seen once, and the ten largest clones take around 3.3%. The material sequenced was PBMCs from the stem cell graft donor, taken from the stem cell graft. The receptors stem from a human donor who donated a stem cell graft to a child with acute lymphoblastic leukemia.

CDR3 sequence reads: CASSLTRIAYNEQFF. CDR3 DNA sequence: TGTGCCAGTAGTTTGACCCGCATCGCCTACAATGAGCAGTTCTTC. The rearrangement joins TRBV19 to TRBJ2-1; D not resolved. The germline V gene has CDR1 LNHDA and CDR2 SQIVND (reference sequence). Between the trimmed V and J ends, which lost 5 bases and 2 bases, there was a span of 13 bases. The CDR3 contains 15 residues.

The V call is TRBV14, the J call TRBJ2-1, with D possibly being TRBD1 (7 bases). The V end lost 4 bases, the J end lost 8 bases, and 24 bases lay between the germline ends. The CDR3 consists of 17 residues. CDR1 SGHDN and CDR2 FVKESK come from the germline V gene. CDR3 DNA sequence: TGTGCCAGCAGCCCCAACAGGGGACTGCCGTCCCCCCATGAGCAGTTCTTC. Protein: CASSPNRGLPSPHEQFF.

This clonotype was observed a handful of times. This sequence joins TRBV15 and TRBJ1-1; D remains unclear. CDR3 size: 11 residues. Deletions cut 5 bases from V and 3 bases from J, with 4 bases between. Germline-derived CDR1 and CDR2 are LNHNV and YYDKDF (reference sequence). The CDR3 protein is CATSEDTEAFF. CDR3 sequence (DNA): TGTGCCACCAGCGAGGACACTGAAGCTTTCTTT. Full variable domain (outside the CDR3, taken from reference TRBV15 and TRBJ1-1): DAMVIQNPRYQVTQFGKPVTLSCSQTLNHNVMYWYQQKSSQAPKLLFHYYDKDFNNEADTPDNFQSRRPNTSFCFLDIRSPGLGDTAMYLCATSEDTEAFFGQGTRLTVV.

This clonotype was seen a few times. V is TRBV25-1 and J is TRBJ1-2; D is ambiguous. From germline, CDR1 is MGHDK and CDR2 SYGVNS. The CDR3 runs to 14 residues. The V end was cut by 1 base, the J end by 3 bases, with 9 bases between. The CDR3 protein is CASSELGSYYGYTF. The CDR3 bases are TGTGCCAGCAGTGAATTAGGCAGCTACTATGGCTACACCTTC.

The chain is built from TRBV10-3 and TRBJ1-2; D is perhaps TRBD1 (5 bases). Per germline, CDR1 ENHRY and CDR2 SYGVKD. This CDR3 has 14 amino acids. Trimming removed 6 bases from V and 1 base from J, with 12 bases in between. The CDR3 here is CAIRGTVVNYGYTF. The CDR3 DNA sequence: TGTGCCATCAGGGGGACCGTCGTTAACTATGGCTACACCTTC.

The chain couples TRBV5-1 to TRBJ2-7, with 7 bases aligning to TRBD2. CDR1 is SGHRS and CDR2 is YFSETQ in the germline V gene. V shed 0 bases and J 0 bases; nucleotides not matched to a gene: 3. This CDR3 comprises 15 residues. The CDR3 loop is CASSLGASGSYEQYF. In DNA form, the CDR3 reads TGCGCCAGCAGCTTGGGGGCTAGCGGCTCCTACGAGCAGTACTTC. Together with reference TRBV5-1 and TRBJ2-7, the CDR3 gives the full variable domain: KAGVTQTPRYLIKTRGQQVTLSCSPISGHRSVSWYQQTPGQGLQFLFEYFSETQRNKGNFPGRFSGRQFSNSRSEMNVSTLELGDSALYLCASSLGASGSYEQYFGPGTRLTVT.

The chain joins TRBV6-1 to TRBJ1-2; D gene ambiguous. The germline gives CDR1 MNHNS, CDR2 SASEGT. The CDR3 covers 14 residues. Trimming took 9 bases from V and 6 from J, leaving 20 bases between them. The CDR3 region is CARRTDPVVDGYTF. Here the CDR3 DNA reads TGTGCCAGACGAACTGACCCGGTTGTTGATGGCTACACCTTC.

This clonotype showed up just a few times. The V and J genes are TRBV27 and TRBJ2-7; D not resolved. The CDR3 extends over 13 amino acids. Germline CDR1 reads MNHEY; CDR2 reads SMNVEV (reference sequence). The V end lost 2 bases, the J end lost 2 bases, and 7 bases lay between the germline ends. The chain's CDR3 is CASSLGWAYEQYF. For the CDR3, the DNA is TGTGCCAGCAGTTTAGGGTGGGCCTACGAGCAGTACTTC.

This chain connects TRBV20-1 to TRBJ2-7; TRBD2 matches 10 bases. Germline V lookup: CDR1 DFQATT, CDR2 SNEGSKA (reference sequence). The CDR3 has 14 amino acids. V gave up 7 bases and J gave up 7 bases; unmatched junction bases: 13. The CDR3 sequence: CSVTRTSGGLEQYF. The CDR3 nucleotides are TGCAGTGTCACTCGGACTAGCGGCGGTCTGGAGCAGTACTTC.

The rearrangement links TRBV7-6 to TRBJ2-7; D is unresolved. The CDR3 runs to 12 residues. V was shortened by 6 bases and J by 8 bases, with 14 bases between the two germline ends. Germline CDR1 and CDR2: SGHVS and FNYEAQ. This CDR3 is CASRTTESKQYF. The CDR3 region has the DNA TGTGCCAGCAGAACCACGGAGAGCAAGCAGTACTTC.

This clonotype was seen many times. The genes are TRBV7-7 and TRBJ2-2; TRBD2 matches 7 bases. J gave up 4 bases and V 5 bases, and 10 bases lay outside the gene matches. The CDR3 sequence is 16 residues long. Germline CDR1 is SSHAT and CDR2 is FNYEAQ (reference sequence). CDR3 sequence reads: CASSPTSATSTGELFF. In DNA form, the CDR3 reads TGTGCCAGCAGCCCTACTAGCGCGACGTCCACCGGGGAGCTGTTTTTT.

CDR3 in amino acids: CASSVGLFNQPQHF. In nucleotides, the CDR3 is TGTGCCAGCAGCGTAGGTTTGTTCAATCAGCCCCAGCATTTT. The chain recombines TRBV9 with TRBJ1-5; D not resolved. V lost 0 bases and J lost 3, with 7 bases in between. Germline CDR1 reads SGDLS; CDR2 reads YYNGEE. The CDR3 totals 14 residues. Combining the CDR3 with reference TRBV9 and TRBJ1-5 gives the whole variable domain DSGVTQTPKHLITATGQRVTLRCSPRSGDLSVYWYQQSLDQGLQFLIQYYNGEERAKGNILERFSAQQFPDLHSELNLSSLELGDSALYFCASSVGLFNQPQHFGDGTRLSIL.

The rearrangement joins TRBV9 to TRBJ1-6; D is possibly TRBD1 (5 bases). CDR1 is SGDLS and CDR2 is YYNGEE in the germline V gene. The germline V and J ends were trimmed by 4 bases and 9 bases, with 8 bases remaining between them. The CDR3 runs 12 residues. This CDR3 is CASSTGGSPLHF. CDR3 DNA: TGTGCCAGCAGCACGGGGGGTTCACCCCTCCACTTT.

V is TRBV18 and J is TRBJ1-1; unclear D gene. There are 16 residues in the CDR3. Trimming removed 0 bases at V and 0 bases at J, with 11 bases between. CDR1 is KGHSH, CDR2 LQKENI, per germline. CDR3 residues: CASSPPVPGLNTEAFF. Written as DNA, the CDR3 is TGTGCCAGCTCACCACCCGTACCGGGTTTGAACACTGAAGCTTTCTTT.

This clonotype was seen a handful of times. The chain recombines TRBV6-2 or TRBV6-3 with TRBJ2-2; 9 bases are shared with TRBD1. The germline gives CDR1 MNHEY, CDR2 SVGEGT. Trimming at V came to 7 bases and at J to 3 bases, leaving 6 bases not matched to a gene. The CDR3 length is 15 residues. CDR3 region: CASTSGQGDTGELFF. DNA for the CDR3: TGTGCCAGCACCTCGGGACAGGGAGACACCGGGGAGCTGTTTTTT.

This rearrangement joins TRBV7-2 to TRBJ2-5; 9 bases line up with TRBD2. After removal of 2 bases from V and 5 bases from J, the junction contained 9 bases not matched to a gene. The CDR3 is 16 residues long. Germline values: CDR1 SGHTA, CDR2 FQGNSA. The DNA of the CDR3 is TGTGCCAGCAGCTTACAGATGGCGGGAGGGCGGGAGACCCAGTACTTC. Amino acids: CASSLQMAGGRETQYF.

The chain has TRBV1 and TRBJ2-7; the D call of TRBD1 is as the table states it, not checked on the DNA. TRBV1 is given as a pseudogene. The CDR3 runs to 17 residues. This CDR3 is CTSSRVPGAVYCYEQYF. The CDR3 DNA reads as TGCACCAGCAGCCGAGTGCCGGGGGCAGTATATTGTTACGAGCAGTACTTC.

This clonotype has a handful of counts. This chain links TRBV19 with TRBJ2-6; D perhaps matches TRBD1 (6 bases). The CDR3 covers 16 residues. V was shortened by 11 bases and J by 2 bases, with 19 bases between the two germline ends. Per germline, CDR1 LNHDA and CDR2 SQIVND (reference sequence). CDR3 in DNA: TGTGCCTCCAGTCGGGCAGGGGAAGCTGGGGCCAACGTCCTGACTTTC. Translating it yields CASSRAGEAGANVLTF.

This clonotype has only a few counts. The chain has TRBV3-1 and TRBJ2-7; tentative D call: TRBD1 (6 bases). CDR3 length: 15 residues. The germline V gene has CDR1 LGHDT and CDR2 YNNKEL (reference sequence). Between the trimmed V and J ends, which lost 1 base and 2 bases, there was a span of 12 bases. CDR3 protein: CASSQGQAPTYEQYF. CDR3 in DNA: TGTGCCAGCAGCCAAGGACAGGCGCCCACCTACGAGCAGTACTTC.

This clonotype was detected ten times or more. The chain uses TRBV4-1 and TRBJ2-1; no clear D. This CDR3 spans 15 amino acids. The germline V gene has CDR1 MGHRA and CDR2 YSYEKL. Trimming left V 4 bases short and J 6 bases short, with 16 bases between. DNA for the CDR3: TGCGCCAGCAGCCTACTCCTGACTTCCCTCAATGAGCAGTTCTTC. Amino acid sequence: CASSLLLTSLNEQFF.

This clonotype was found a few times. Written as DNA, the CDR3 is TGCGCCAGCAGCTTCGCGAGACTAGCGGGAGAAGAGACCCAGTACTTC. Amino acid sequence: CASSFARLAGEETQYF. This sequence joins TRBV5-1 and TRBJ2-5, with TRBD2 matching over 12 bases. V dropped 2 bases and J dropped 3; count of bases not matched to a gene: 5. CDR1 and CDR2 (germline): SGHRS, YFSETQ. This CDR3 is built from 16 residues.